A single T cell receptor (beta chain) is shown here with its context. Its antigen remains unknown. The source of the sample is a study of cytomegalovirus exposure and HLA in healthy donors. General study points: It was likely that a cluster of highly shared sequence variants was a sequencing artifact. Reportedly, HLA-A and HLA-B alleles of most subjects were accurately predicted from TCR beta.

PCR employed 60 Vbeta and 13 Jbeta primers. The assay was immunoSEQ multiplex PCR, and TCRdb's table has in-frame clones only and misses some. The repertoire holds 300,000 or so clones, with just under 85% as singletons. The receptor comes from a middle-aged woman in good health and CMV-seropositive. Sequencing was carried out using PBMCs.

For the CDR3, the DNA is TGCGCCAGCAGCTTGACAGGGGGCGTGGAGACCCAGTACTTC. It translates to CASSLTGGVETQYF. The chain joins TRBV5-1 to TRBJ2-5; 9 bases are a match to TRBD1. V shed 1 base and J 5 bases; nucleotides not matched to a gene: 3. Germline values: CDR1 SGHRS, CDR2 YFSETQ. This CDR3 contains 14 residues.